The 25 T cell receptor beta chains in this list originate from one sample, sequenced in a study of T cell repertoires in cytomegalovirus infection. TCRdb recomputed calls from the reads with MiXCR, one row per CDR3 protein. The sample lists tens of thousands of distinct CDR3 sequences; under 30% were seen once. These receptors have no known antigen. Sample: CD8+ T cells from cultured PBMCs, taken from culture after CMV antigen stimulation. These receptors were obtained from a human donor in good health (CMV status not recorded). Some clones in this sample may be carry-over from other donors' samples.

This sequence joins TRBV27 and TRBJ2-3; no definite D call. In germline, CDR1 is MNHEY, CDR2 SMNVEV (reference sequence). With 3 bases removed from V and 1 base from J, the gap between germline ends came to 11 bases. The CDR3 covers 15 residues. CDR3 sequence (DNA): TGTGCCAGCAGTTTCCGAGACAAGCGCACAGATACGCAGTATTTT. Translated, it gives CASSFRDKRTDTQYF.

The rearrangement uses TRBV27 and TRBJ2-1; perhaps TRBD2 as D (6 bases). Germline CDR1 and CDR2: MNHEY and SMNVEV (reference sequence). The V and J ends lost 1 base and 1 base respectively, with 8 bases between them. The length of the CDR3 is 15 residues. This CDR3 reads CASSLFAGSYNEQFF. The CDR3 DNA sequence: TGTGCCAGCAGTTTATTCGCGGGATCCTACAATGAGCAGTTCTTC.

This clonotype showed up just a few times. V and J are TRBV12-3 or TRBV12-4 and TRBJ2-1, with 14 positions matching TRBD2. The V and J ends lost 7 bases and 0 bases, in that order; junction bases with no gene match: 2. The CDR3 runs to 16 residues. CDR3 loop: CASTGLAGGSYNEQFF. The CDR3 DNA sequence: TGTGCCAGCACTGGACTAGCGGGAGGCTCCTACAATGAGCAGTTCTTC.

Only a few counts were recorded for this clonotype. In DNA, the CDR3 is TGCGCCAGCAGCCAAGATCTCGACAGGGGAGTGTACACTGAAGCTTTCTTT. This translates into CASSQDLDRGVYTEAFF. The chain carries TRBV4-3 and TRBJ1-1; TRBD1 matches 8 bases. Trimming cost V 0 bases and J 3 bases; bases outside gene matches: 9. CDR1 LGHNA and CDR2 YSLEER come from the germline V gene. The CDR3 length is 17 residues.

This clonotype was seen a handful of times. The chain combines TRBV7-6 with TRBJ2-3; 12 nucleotides agree with TRBD2. Losses at the gene ends were 7 bases for V and 3 bases for J; bases not matched to a gene: 17. Germline CDR1 is SGHVS and CDR2 is FNYEAQ. This CDR3 has 19 residues. The CDR3 nucleotides are TGTGCCAGCACCAACACCATGCAGTCAGGACTAGCGGGAACAGATACGCAGTATTTT. Protein sequence: CASTNTMQSGLAGTDTQYF. Drawing the rest from reference TRBV7-6 and TRBJ2-3, the complete variable domain is GAGVSQSPRYKVTKRGQDVALRCDPISGHVSLYWYRQALGQGPEFLTYFNYEAQQDKSGLPNDRFSAERPEGSISTLTIQRTEQRDSAMYRCASTNTMQSGLAGTDTQYFGPGTRLTVL.

The chain joins TRBV5-4 to TRBJ2-2; possible D gene TRBD2, 6 bases. V was cut by 0 bases and J by 0 bases, with 12 bases left in between. CDR3 length: 17 residues. Germline values: CDR1 SGHNT, CDR2 YYREEE (reference sequence). DNA for the CDR3: TGTGCCAGCAGCTTGGATAAACTAGCAGCGAACACCGGGGAGCTGTTTTTT. This encodes CASSLDKLAANTGELFF.

This clonotype has a count of ten or more. For the CDR3, the DNA is TGCGCCAGCAGCCAAGGGGCAGGGATTTACGAGCAGTACTTC. This sequence encodes CASSQGAGIYEQYF. The V and J genes are TRBV4-3 and TRBJ2-7; D may be TRBD1 (5 bases). The CDR3 length is 14 residues. Trimming stripped 1 base from V and 4 bases from J, with 11 bases between. Germline V gene lookup returns CDR1 LGHNA and CDR2 YSLEER.

This clonotype has only a few counts. The rearrangement joins TRBV19 to TRBJ1-5; tentatively, D is TRBD1 (6 bases). CDR1 is LNHDA and CDR2 is SQIVND in the germline V gene (reference sequence). Deletions cut 3 bases from V and 7 bases from J, with 16 bases between. This CDR3 comprises 15 residues. The CDR3 here is CASSIISGVGQPQHF. The DNA for the CDR3 is TGTGCCAGTAGTATTATATCAGGGGTAGGCCAGCCCCAGCATTTT.

The chain combines TRBV4-2 with TRBJ2-1; D is unclear. This CDR3 contains 14 residues. CDR1 and CDR2 (germline): LGHNA, YNFKEQ. V was cut by 1 base and J by 6 bases, with 10 bases left in between. This CDR3 reads CASSQVRSSNEQFF. CDR3 in DNA: TGTGCCAGCAGCCAAGTCCGTAGCAGCAATGAGCAGTTCTTC.

V and J are TRBV12-3 or TRBV12-4 and TRBJ2-7; D may be TRBD1 or TRBD2 (6 bases each). This CDR3 contains 13 residues. With 6 bases removed from V and 7 bases from J, the gap between germline ends came to 16 bases. This CDR3 is CASRVNRGGEQYF. For the CDR3, the DNA is TGTGCCAGCAGAGTCAACCGAGGGGGGGAGCAGTACTTC.

This clonotype has just a few counts. V and J are TRBV6-5 and TRBJ1-2, with D perhaps matching TRBD1 (5 bases). This CDR3 is built from 16 residues. V lost 1 base to trimming and J lost 1 base, with 13 bases between them. Germline V gives CDR1 MNHEY, CDR2 SVGAGI. The CDR3 sequence: CASSYLQAGDNYGYTF. The CDR3, as DNA: TGTGCCAGCAGTTACTTACAGGCTGGGGATAACTATGGCTACACCTTC.

This clonotype was seen a handful of times. V is TRBV27 and J is TRBJ1-4, with 9 bases fitting TRBD1. The CDR3 totals 17 residues. V lost 0 bases to trimming and J lost 7 bases; unmatched junction nucleotides: 9. The germline V gene encodes CDR1 MNHEY and CDR2 SMNVEV (reference sequence). The CDR3 sequence is CASSLSKTGGIVEKLFF. The DNA of the CDR3 is TGTGCCAGCAGTTTATCAAAAACAGGGGGCATTGTTGAAAAACTGTTTTTT.

This clonotype has just a few counts. The chain is built from TRBV27 and TRBJ1-5; no clear D gene. This CDR3 region has 13 residues. V dropped 1 base and J dropped 6 bases, with 7 bases sitting between them. Germline V gene data show CDR1 as MNHEY and CDR2 as SMNVEV (reference sequence). CDR3 amino acids: CASSLFGSQPQHF. CDR3 coding DNA: TGTGCCAGCAGTTTATTTGGTAGTCAGCCCCAGCATTTT.

This clonotype was counted a few times. The chain employs TRBV5-8 and TRBJ1-6; D may be TRBD1 (5 bases). This CDR3 is 15 amino acids long. Germline V CDR1 and CDR2: SGHTS, YDEGEE. The V end lost 4 bases, the J end lost 7 bases, and 15 bases lay between the germline ends. This CDR3 reads CASSARELNNSPLHF. The CDR3 DNA is TGTGCCAGCAGCGCCAGGGAGCTAAACAATTCACCCCTCCACTTT. The whole variable domain, remainder taken from reference TRBV5-8 and TRBJ1-6, is EAGVTQSPTHLIKTRGQQATLRCSPISGHTSVYWYQQALGLGLQFLLWYDEGEERNRGNFPPRFSGRQFPNYSSELNVNALELEDSALYLCASSARELNNSPLHFGNGTRLTVT.

This clonotype was detected many times. The V and J genes are TRBV12-3 or TRBV12-4 and TRBJ2-7; TRBD2 matches 8 bases. V lost 6 bases to trimming and J lost 5 bases; unmatched junction nucleotides: 6. The CDR3 extends over 13 amino acids. The CDR3 sequence is CASSSTSVNEQYF. The CDR3 DNA reads TGTGCCAGCAGCTCGACTAGCGTGAACGAGCAGTACTTC.

This chain uses TRBV7-6 with TRBJ2-3; a possible D gene is TRBD1 (6 bases). The CDR3 is 19 residues long. The germline V and J ends were trimmed by 5 bases and 2 bases, with 26 bases remaining between them. Germline V gene lookup returns CDR1 SGHVS and CDR2 FNYEAQ. DNA for the CDR3: TGTGCCAGCAGCGAACTTCCCCGCGACTTGACAGGAGACACAGATACGCAGTATTTT. It yields the protein CASSELPRDLTGDTDTQYF.

V usage is TRBV5-4 and J usage is TRBJ1-2; D is ambiguous. The V end lost 1 base, the J end lost 6 bases, and 7 bases lay between the germline ends. There are 12 residues in the CDR3. CDR1 is SGHNT and CDR2 is YYREEE in the germline V gene (reference sequence). CDR3 region: CASSLWNDGYTF. In DNA, the CDR3 is TGTGCCAGCAGCTTGTGGAACGATGGCTACACCTTC.

Only a few counts were recorded for this clonotype. CDR3 DNA sequence: TGTGCCAGCAGCATCCCCGGACAGGGGGCGCGGGGAAACACCATATATTTT. As protein: CASSIPGQGARGNTIYF. This rearrangement joins TRBV11-2 to TRBJ1-3; TRBD1 agrees at 11 bases. Germline V gives CDR1 SGHAT, CDR2 FQNNGV. The CDR3 has 17 amino acids. V shed 5 bases, J shed 4 bases, and the junction held 10 bases outside the gene matches.

Note on this clonotype: A single base separates this from a much larger clone, so it may be a read error. V usage is TRBV7-9 and J usage is TRBJ2-1, with TRBD2 as a possible D gene (6 bases). Trimming left V 3 bases short and J 4 bases short, with 10 bases between. The CDR3 runs 14 residues. Germline V gene sequence: CDR1 SEHNR, CDR2 FQNEAQ (reference sequence). CDR3 residues: CASSFTGEYNEQFF. Written as DNA, the CDR3 is TGTGCCAGCAGCTTTACGGGAGAGTACAATGAGCAGTTCTTC.

V gene TRBV5-6 combines with J gene TRBJ2-1; TRBD2 matches at 8 bases. Germline loops: CDR1 SGHDT, CDR2 YYEEEE. The V segment lost 0 bases and the J segment 7 bases; nucleotides outside the gene matches: 9. The CDR3 runs 16 residues. As DNA, the CDR3 is TGTGCCAGCAGCTTGGAAGAGAGCGGGAGAGGTAATGAGCAGTTCTTC. It specifies CASSLEESGRGNEQFF. Combining the CDR3 with reference TRBV5-6 and TRBJ2-1 gives the whole variable domain DAGVTQSPTHLIKTRGQQVTLRCSPKSGHDTVSWYQQALGQGPQFIFQYYEEEERQRGNFPDRFSGHQFPNYSSELNVNALLLGDSALYLCASSLEESGRGNEQFFGPGTRLTVL.

This clonotype has only a few counts. A much larger clone lies one base from this, so it may be a read error. The chain uses TRBV7-6 and TRBJ2-7, with 7 bases aligning to TRBD1. The length of the CDR3 is 15 residues. The germline V gene has CDR1 SGHVS and CDR2 FNYEAQ. V dropped 1 base and J dropped 1; count of bases not matched to a gene: 4. CDR3 protein: CASSLEGTASYEQYF. CDR3 sequence (DNA): TGTGCCAGCAGCTTAGAGGGGACAGCGTCCTACGAGCAGTACTTC.

This rearrangement joins TRBV20-1 to TRBJ1-3; possibly TRBD1 for D (6 bases). The CDR3 is 15 amino acids. Germline V lookup: CDR1 DFQATT, CDR2 SNEGSKA (reference sequence). V gave up 1 base and J gave up 2 bases, with 12 bases separating them. CDR3 amino acids: CSARGEGGTGNTIYF. The CDR3, as DNA: TGCAGTGCTAGAGGGGAGGGGGGTACTGGAAACACCATATATTTT.

The sample holds many counts of this clonotype. The chain combines TRBV7-2 with TRBJ2-7; TRBD2 agrees at 14 bases. CDR3 length equals 17 residues. Trimming at V came to 5 bases and at J to 3 bases, leaving 9 bases not matched to a gene. Germline CDR1 is SGHTA and CDR2 is FQGNSA. The chain's CDR3 is CASSAGLAGVPSYEQYF. CDR3 DNA sequence: TGTGCCAGCAGCGCGGGACTAGCGGGGGTACCGAGCTACGAGCAGTACTTC.

The rearrangement joins TRBV30 to TRBJ1-2; possible D gene TRBD1, 6 bases. The CDR3 consists of 15 residues. Germline V gene lookup returns CDR1 GTSNPN and CDR2 SVGIG (reference sequence). V shed 2 bases and J shed 1 base, with 14 bases lying between them. The CDR3 DNA reads TGTGCCTGGAGTCCAACAGGAGGGGGTAACTATGGCTACACCTTC. Encoded protein: CAWSPTGGGNYGYTF.

This clonotype was seen a few times. This chain joins TRBV6-2 or TRBV6-3 and TRBJ2-7, with 11 bases that match TRBD2. Germline CDR1 and CDR2: MNHEY and SVGEGT. The CDR3 length is 17 residues. Trimming took 6 bases from V and 0 from J; bases not matched to a gene: 10. CDR3 region: CASSYRASGGLSYEQYF. For the CDR3, the DNA is TGTGCCAGCAGCTACAGAGCTAGCGGGGGGCTCTCCTACGAGCAGTACTTC.